The 7 T cell receptor beta chains reported below all come from one sample, sequenced in a study of T-cell memory formation after mild COVID-19. TCRdb independently ran MiXCR on the 5' RACE reads; one entry per CDR3 protein. The repertoire holds around 27,000 distinct CDR3 sequences, with roughly 7% as singletons. Sequencing was carried out using PBMCs or a T cell subset sorted from them (not recorded which). These receptors were collected from an adult woman who had mild COVID-19 (a few samples of this study predate the infection). Cell type and time point are not known.

There are many counts of this clonotype. The gene calls are TRBV7-2 and TRBJ2-7; D gene unclear. Germline CDR1 and CDR2: SGHTA and FQGNSA. The CDR3 length is 12 residues. The ends were cut back, 8 bases at V and 3 bases at J, with 11 bases in the middle. The CDR3 sequence: CASGKTNYEQYF. The CDR3 nucleotides are TGTGCCAGCGGTAAAACCAACTACGAGCAGTACTTC.

Many counts were recorded for this clonotype. The CDR3 is CASSFNTAIETQYF. In DNA form, the CDR3 reads TGTGCCAGCAGTTTTAACACGGCGATTGAGACCCAGTACTTC. V and J are TRBV14 and TRBJ2-5; no clear D. Germline V gene sequence: CDR1 SGHDN, CDR2 FVKESK. The CDR3 totals 14 residues. Trimming shortened V by 6 bases and J by 5 bases, and 16 bases separated the two germline ends.

The table lists this clonotype with many counts. The chain joins TRBV30 to TRBJ2-7; 7 bases match TRBD2. The length of the CDR3 is 15 residues. The V segment lost 0 bases and the J segment 3 bases; nucleotides outside the gene matches: 8. Germline-derived CDR1 and CDR2 are GTSNPN and SVGIG (reference sequence). The CDR3 protein is CAWSVQASGRYEQYF. The CDR3 DNA reads TGTGCCTGGAGTGTACAGGCTAGCGGACGCTACGAGCAGTACTTC.

This clonotype was observed at least ten times. The V and J genes are TRBV6-1 and TRBJ2-1, with 7 bases identical to TRBD2. V lost 6 bases to trimming and J lost 10 bases; unmatched junction nucleotides: 18. CDR3 length equals 16 residues. In germline, CDR1 is MNHNS, CDR2 SASEGT. The CDR3 loop is CASRPQQTPFGGEQFF. The CDR3 nucleotides are TGTGCCAGCAGACCCCAACAGACGCCCTTCGGGGGGGAGCAGTTCTTC.

This clonotype was observed many times. The chain has TRBV20-1 and TRBJ2-7; TRBD2 is a possible D gene (5 bases). Germline V gene sequence: CDR1 DFQATT, CDR2 SNEGSKA (reference sequence). With 3 bases removed from V and 7 bases from J, the gap between germline ends came to 19 bases. The CDR3 extends over 14 amino acids. The CDR3 DNA reads TGCAGTGCTAGTGGGCCGGGCCAACGGGAAGAGCAGTACTTC. It yields the protein CSASGPGQREEQYF.

This clonotype was seen ten or more times. This chain uses TRBV6-5 with TRBJ1-3; D uncertain. The CDR3 runs to 13 residues. Between the trimmed V and J ends, which lost 10 bases and 0 bases, there was a span of 10 bases. Germline assignment: CDR1 MNHEY and CDR2 SVGAGI. The CDR3 DNA sequence: TGTGCCACTGGACTGATCTCTGGAAACACCATATATTTT. Its protein product is CATGLISGNTIYF.

Ten or more counts support this clonotype. The gene calls are TRBV24-1 and TRBJ2-7; 8 nucleotides align to TRBD1. The V gene's germline CDR1 is KGHDR and CDR2 SFDVKD. Trimming cost V 10 bases and J 5 bases; bases outside gene matches: 15. The CDR3 has 15 residues. In DNA form, the CDR3 reads TGTGCCACTTCTAGAGCCGGGACAGGCTTACACGAGCAGTACTTC. Its protein product is CATSRAGTGLHEQYF.